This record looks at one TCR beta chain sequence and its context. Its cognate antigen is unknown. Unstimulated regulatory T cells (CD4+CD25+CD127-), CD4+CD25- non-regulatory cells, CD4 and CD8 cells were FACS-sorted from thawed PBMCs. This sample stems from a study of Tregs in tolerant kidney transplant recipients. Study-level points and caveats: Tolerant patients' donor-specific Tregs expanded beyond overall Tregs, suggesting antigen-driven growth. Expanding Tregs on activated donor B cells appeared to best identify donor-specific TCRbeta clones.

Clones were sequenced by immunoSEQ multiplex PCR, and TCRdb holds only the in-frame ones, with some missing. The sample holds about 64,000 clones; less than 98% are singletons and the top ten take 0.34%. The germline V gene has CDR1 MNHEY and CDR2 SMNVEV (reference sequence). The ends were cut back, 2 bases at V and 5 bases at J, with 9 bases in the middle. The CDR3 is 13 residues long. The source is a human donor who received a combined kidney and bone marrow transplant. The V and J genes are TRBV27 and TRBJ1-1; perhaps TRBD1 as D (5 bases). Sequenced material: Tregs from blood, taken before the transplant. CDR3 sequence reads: CASSLRPGTEAFF. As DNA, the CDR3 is TGTGCCAGCAGTTTAAGGCCAGGGACTGAAGCTTTCTTT.